Shown below are 25 T cell receptor beta chains from a single sample sequenced in a study of shared clonotypes between healthy human individuals (dated by TCRdb to the early 2020s). Receptor libraries were prepared by the immunoSEQ multiplex PCR assay. The clones in this table, taken by TCRdb from immuneACCESS, are in-frame only. Not every clone is retained; where verified, under half of the shortfall comes from an unresolved V gene, and the cause of the rest is unknown. The sample includes millions of clones, with 85% to 95% observed a single time. The top ten constitute under 0.45% of the sample. The sequenced sample consisted of naive CD4+ T cells from PBMCs. Reading the label with the study, this specimen's cell subset or site is: CD45RA+ positively selected. These receptors all stem from a man aged 18 to 29 in good health. Some clones in this sample may be carry-over from other donors' samples.

CDR3 loop: CASSLEGTSPSTDTQYF. CDR3 nucleotides: TGTGCCAGCAGCTTAGAGGGGACAAGTCCAAGCACAGATACGCAGTATTTT. The rearrangement links TRBV7-9 to TRBJ2-3, with D possibly matching TRBD1 (6 bases). The CDR3 is 17 residues long. V was clipped by 1 base and J by 0 bases, with 14 bases between them. Germline-derived CDR1 and CDR2 are SEHNR and FQNEAQ (reference sequence).

This chain links TRBV9 with TRBJ2-5, with 12 bases aligning to TRBD2. Germline CDR1 is SGDLS and CDR2 is YYNGEE. The junction had 6 bases not matched to a gene; V was cut back by 4 bases and J by 5 bases. CDR3 size: 15 residues. This CDR3 reads CASSLRLAGVETQYF. Here the CDR3 DNA reads TGTGCCAGCAGCCTCCGACTAGCGGGAGTTGAGACCCAGTACTTC.

Regarding this clone: Other nucleotide sequences from this sample produce the same CDR3. This sequence joins TRBV5-1 and TRBJ2-7; 8 positions match TRBD1. Germline-derived CDR1 and CDR2 are SGHRS and YFSETQ. Germline trimming cut 4 bases from V and 2 bases from J; bases unmatched to any gene: 2. The CDR3 loop spans 13 amino acids. CDR3 region: CASSGQGTYEQYF. As DNA, the CDR3 is TGCGCCAGCAGCGGACAGGGTACCTACGAGCAGTACTTC.

This CDR3 reads CASSPTRDGRANEQFF. The CDR3 region has the DNA TGTGCCAGCAGCCCAACTCGTGACGGGAGGGCAAATGAGCAGTTCTTC. This rearrangement joins TRBV7-9 to TRBJ2-1, with 8 bases matching TRBD2. Per the germline V gene, CDR1 is SEHNR and CDR2 is FQNEAQ (reference sequence). The CDR3 runs 16 residues. Germline trimming cut 5 bases from V and 7 bases from J; bases unmatched to any gene: 13.

The chain combines TRBV5-8 with TRBJ1-5; the D gene is possibly TRBD1 (5 bases). There are 15 residues in the CDR3. Trimming pared 3 bases from V and 2 bases from J, leaving 12 bases between. CDR1 and CDR2 (germline): SGHTS, YDEGEE. CDR3 coding DNA: TGTGCCAGCAGCTCGACTGGGGCTGGCAATCAGCCCCAGCATTTT. Protein product: CASSSTGAGNQPQHF.

This clone has a single count. The sample contains more than one DNA sequence encoding this CDR3. The chain links TRBV28 to TRBJ2-1, with D uncertain. The CDR3 length is 12 residues. Germline CDR1 and CDR2: MDHEN and SYDVKM. Trimming removed 3 bases from V and 5 bases from J, with 5 bases in between. Here the CDR3 reads CASSFLHNEQFF. CDR3 nucleotides: TGTGCCAGCAGTTTCTTACACAATGAGCAGTTCTTC.

The chain employs TRBV5-6 and TRBJ2-5; TRBD2 agrees at 7 bases. V lost 6 bases and J lost 1; bases outside the gene matches: 9. This CDR3 region has 15 residues. Germline CDR1 is SGHDT and CDR2 is YYEEEE. The CDR3 region has the DNA TGTGCCAGCAACTGGCCTAGCGGAACCCAAGAGACCCAGTACTTC. Translation gives CASNWPSGTQETQYF.

V and J are TRBV28 and TRBJ1-2, with D hard to call. Trimming removed 10 bases from V and 2 bases from J, with 5 bases in between. The CDR3 is 10 residues long. Germline CDR1 MDHEN, CDR2 SYDVKM. CDR3 DNA sequence: TGTGCCACCTGGAACTATGGCTACACCTTC. Amino acid sequence: CATWNYGYTF.

This clone was picked up one time. The chain is built from TRBV21-1 and TRBJ1-1. TRBV21-1 constitutes a pseudogene. The CDR3 consists of 12 residues. The CDR3 here is CASSKWDTEAFF. The CDR3 DNA sequence: TGTGCCAGCAGCAAATGGGACACTGAAGCTTTCTTT.

V and J are TRBV7-6 and TRBJ2-5, with TRBD1 as a possible D gene (5 bases). The CDR3 loop spans 16 amino acids. The V gene lost 5 bases and the J gene lost 3 bases, with 19 bases spanning the gap. Germline V gene data show CDR1 as SGHVS and CDR2 as FNYEAQ. CDR3 DNA: TGTGCCAGCAGCCCGGATGCACACAGGATGAAAGAGACCCAGTACTTC. This codes for CASSPDAHRMKETQYF.

With respect to this clone: Other DNA sequences in the same sample also yield this CDR3. The chain couples TRBV5-1 to TRBJ1-2; 11 bases are a match to TRBD1. The CDR3 extends over 13 amino acids. Trimming at V came to 4 bases and at J to 5 bases, leaving 1 base not matched to a gene. Germline V gene data show CDR1 as SGHRS and CDR2 as YFSETQ. CDR3 region: CASSGQGAYGYTF. CDR3 DNA: TGCGCCAGCAGCGGACAGGGGGCGTATGGCTACACCTTC.

V and J are TRBV6-1 and TRBJ1-3, with D tentatively TRBD1 (5 bases). Deletions cut 10 bases from V and 4 bases from J, with 20 bases between. This CDR3 is built from 15 residues. Germline assignment: CDR1 MNHNS and CDR2 SASEGT. The CDR3 loop reads CATGTFLQPGNTIYF. The CDR3 DNA follows: TGTGCCACTGGGACCTTTCTACAGCCCGGAAACACCATATATTTT.

V gene TRBV28 combines with J gene TRBJ1-4, with D uncertain. V was shortened by 6 bases and J by 3 bases, with 11 bases between the two germline ends. This CDR3 contains 14 residues. CDR1 is MDHEN, CDR2 SYDVKM, per germline. This chain's CDR3 is CASRLGPANEKLFF. The CDR3 DNA is TGTGCCAGCAGACTGGGTCCGGCTAATGAAAAACTGTTTTTT.

The chain uses TRBV7-2 and TRBJ1-2; D gene ambiguous. V was shortened by 1 base and J by 7 bases, with 10 bases between the two germline ends. The CDR3 is 13 amino acids. In germline, CDR1 is SGHTA, CDR2 FQGNSA. Written as DNA, the CDR3 is TGTGCCAGCAGCTTAGGTTTATACCTTGGCTACACCTTC. Translation gives CASSLGLYLGYTF.

The rearrangement links TRBV6-1 to TRBJ2-5, with a tentative D call TRBD1 (6 bases). V shed 6 bases and J shed 5 bases, with 16 bases lying between them. Looked up from germline, CDR1 is MNHNS and CDR2 is SASEGT. The CDR3 covers 14 residues. CDR3 residues: CASSLDRGKETQYF. In DNA form, the CDR3 reads TGTGCCAGCAGCCTGGACAGAGGAAAGGAGACCCAGTACTTC.

This clone was seen only a few times. The J gene is TRBJ1-2, the V gene TRBV6-5, with a weak D call TRBD1 (5 bases). Trimming removed 3 bases from V and 5 bases from J, with 13 bases in between. Germline V gene lookup returns CDR1 MNHEY and CDR2 SVGAGI. The CDR3 covers 14 residues. CDR3 nucleotides: TGTGCCAGCAGTTATGGTCGGCAGGGATATGGCTACACCTTC. Protein sequence: CASSYGRQGYGYTF.

The rearrangement links TRBV19 to TRBJ2-7; 7 bases fit TRBD1. Germline CDR1 LNHDA, CDR2 SQIVND (reference sequence). CDR3 size: 14 residues. With 3 bases clipped from V and 3 bases from J, the junction kept 5 bases outside the gene matches. In nucleotides, the CDR3 is TGTGCCAGTAGTATTACAGGGGTTAGCTACGAGCAGTACTTC. Amino acid sequence: CASSITGVSYEQYF.

The chain links TRBV11-2 to TRBJ1-1; a weak D match, TRBD1 (5 bases). There are 15 residues in the CDR3. The ends were cut back, 5 bases at V and 1 base at J, with 14 bases in the middle. From germline, CDR1 is SGHAT and CDR2 FQNNGV. The CDR3 DNA sequence: TGTGCCAGCAGCAGCCGGCGGGGGTCGAACACTGAAGCTTTCTTT. The encoded protein is CASSSRRGSNTEAFF. The full variable domain, with the rest looked up from reference TRBV11-2 and TRBJ1-1, is EAGVAQSPRYKIIEKRQSVAFWCNPISGHATLYWYQQILGQGPKLLIQFQNNGVVDDSQLPKDRFSAERLKGVDSTLKIQPAKLEDSAVYLCASSSRRGSNTEAFFGQGTRLTVV.

This clone came up once. This chain uses TRBV9 with TRBJ2-3; 8 nucleotides match TRBD2. Germline V gene data show CDR1 as SGDLS and CDR2 as YYNGEE. CDR3 length: 16 amino acids. V shed 4 bases, J shed 2 bases, and the junction held 9 bases outside the gene matches. DNA of the CDR3: TGTGCCAGCAGCCCGAATAGCGGGACCAACACAGATACGCAGTATTTT. Amino acid sequence: CASSPNSGTNTDTQYF.

The chain employs TRBV5-1 and TRBJ2-5, with D possibly TRBD1 on 6 matching bases. The germline gives CDR1 SGHRS, CDR2 YFSETQ. V lost 0 bases to trimming and J lost 3 bases, with 12 bases between them. CDR3 length: 15 amino acids. The CDR3: CASSLAGTYEETQYF. In DNA, the CDR3 is TGCGCCAGCAGCTTGGCCGGGACATACGAAGAGACCCAGTACTTC.

This clone has just a few counts. The gene calls are TRBV5-1 and TRBJ1-1; 7 nucleotides agree with TRBD1. Trimming took 4 bases from V and 11 from J; bases not matched to a gene: 11. The CDR3 loop spans 13 amino acids. From germline, CDR1 is SGHRS and CDR2 YFSETQ. CDR3 sequence (DNA): TGCGCCAGCAGCCCGGGGGACAGTATGGTGGCTTTCTTT. It specifies CASSPGDSMVAFF.

J is TRBJ2-1 and V is TRBV4-3; tentatively, D is TRBD1 or TRBD2 (5 bases each). Trimming took 0 bases from V and 9 from J, leaving 12 bases between them. The CDR3 is 14 amino acids. Germline values: CDR1 LGHNA, CDR2 YSLEER. The CDR3: CASSQEDRGGEQFF. The CDR3 DNA follows: TGCGCCAGCAGCCAAGAGGACCGGGGCGGTGAGCAGTTCTTC.

V usage is TRBV12-5 and J usage is TRBJ2-2; no definite D call. Trimming stripped 0 bases from V and 3 bases from J, with 8 bases between. The CDR3 has 15 amino acids. The germline gives CDR1 LGHNT, CDR2 FRNRAP. CDR3 amino acids: CASGLVVSDTGELFF. CDR3 DNA: TGTGCTAGTGGTTTGGTAGTCAGTGACACCGGGGAGCTGTTTTTT.

The chain has TRBV7-8 and TRBJ2-7, with no clear D. CDR3 length: 15 amino acids. CDR1 and CDR2 (germline): SGHVS, FQNEAQ. The V and J ends lost 2 bases and 3 bases respectively, with 14 bases between them. This chain's CDR3 is CASSLYLQTRYEQYF. The CDR3 DNA reads as TGTGCCAGCAGCTTATATTTACAGACCCGCTACGAGCAGTACTTC.

This chain uses TRBV5-6 with TRBJ2-7; TRBD1 might be the D (6 bases). Germline V gives CDR1 SGHDT, CDR2 YYEEEE. The V and J ends lost 7 bases and 5 bases respectively, with 19 bases between them. CDR3 length: 14 amino acids. The CDR3 loop reads CASAEGTRDHEQYF. DNA of the CDR3: TGTGCCAGCGCCGAAGGGACACGGGACCACGAGCAGTACTTC. Together with reference TRBV5-6 and TRBJ2-7, the CDR3 gives the full variable domain: DAGVTQSPTHLIKTRGQQVTLRCSPKSGHDTVSWYQQALGQGPQFIFQYYEEEERQRGNFPDRFSGHQFPNYSSELNVNALLLGDSALYLCASAEGTRDHEQYFGPGTRLTVT.